This T cell receptor beta chain was recovered during a study of spatial heterogeneity in lung cancer. Whole-study context: Detection of beta-chain sequences consistently exceeded that of alpha-chain sequences.

Time point described: sample taken at primary tumor resection. Whole RNA, which was extracted from tumor, nontumor lung tissue or frozen PBMC, was sequenced without any cell sorting. A total of approximately 69 untreated early-stage non-small cell lung cancer patients served as donors. TCR cDNA molecules each carried a unique molecular identifier. TCRdb reanalysed the 5' RACE reads using MiXCR and keeps one entry per CDR3 protein. The sample lists some 1,100 distinct CDR3 sequences; 6.5% to 7% were seen once. By share, this clonotype counts as medium-sized. This beta chain is off target for a library built for alpha chains, so its abundance means little. The sequences come from normal lung tissue next to the tumor, collected at surgery. This receptor was identified in a male donor with early-stage non-small cell lung cancer.

The DNA of the CDR3 is TGCAGTGCTCCCCGGACCGGGGAGACCCAGTACTTC. Its translation: CSAPRTGETQYF. V gene TRBV20-1 combines with J gene TRBJ2-5, with D unclear. The germline gives CDR1 DFQATT, CDR2 SNEGSKA (reference sequence). V was trimmed by 5 bases and J by 5 bases, leaving 12 bases between them. This CDR3 is built from 12 residues.